The 6 T cell receptor beta chains in this list originate from one sample, sequenced in a study of blood T cells in healthy people across ages. A second about 7 to 12 cycle PCR used barcoded and J-beta primers. TCRdb itself ran the 5' RACE reads through MiXCR, one entry per CDR3 protein. The sample holds more than 600,000 distinct CDR3 sequences, 20% to 25% seen once. The data were also submitted as part of a second study, on T cells of mothers and their children.

The sample comprised blood. The receptors derive from a boy younger than 18 in good health.

Turning to this clonotype: Given the absence of the conserved phenylalanine or tryptophan at the CDR3 end, a read error is likely. The chain is built from TRBV5-1 and TRBJ2-7, with 10 bases that match TRBD2. V gave up 4 bases and J gave up 2 bases; unmatched junction bases: 15. The CDR3 spans 18 residues. The germline V gene encodes CDR1 SGHRS and CDR2 YFSETQ. CDR3 nucleotides: TGCGCCAGCAGCCATGGGGCTAGCGGGAGCAAAGTACCCTACGAGCAGTACCTC. This codes for CASSHGASGSKVPYEQYL.

This clonotype was seen a handful of times. A read error may account for a junction end that differs from germline. The CDR3 loop is CASSPIGTGSERLF. The CDR3 DNA is TGCGCCAGCAGCCCTATCGGGACAGGGTCTGAGAGGCTCTTC. The V and J genes are TRBV4-3 and TRBJ1-2, with 9 bases that match TRBD1. From germline, CDR1 is LGHNA and CDR2 YSLEER. This CDR3 is 14 amino acids long.

The J gene is TRBJ2-5, the V gene TRBV10-3; D might be TRBD1 or TRBD2, each matching 6 bases. The end of the DNA fits TRBJ2-7 better, so the J call may be wrong. The CDR3 sequence is 15 residues long. The germline CDR1 and CDR2 sequences are ENHRY and SYGVKD. The CDR3 DNA reads as TGTGCCATCAGTGGGGGGGCAGGGGCGACCTACGAGCAGTACTTC. Its translation is CAISGGAGATYEQYF.

The V call is TRBV29-1, the J call TRBJ2-5, with 7 bases fitting TRBD1. TRBJ2-1 matches the DNA end more closely, so the J call is doubtful. The CDR3 runs 15 residues. Germline V CDR1 and CDR2: SQVTM, ANQGSEA. This CDR3 is CSVPWTGSGYNEQFF. In DNA, the CDR3 is TGCAGCGTGCCTTGGACAGGTTCAGGGTACAATGAGCAGTTCTTC.

The chain joins TRBV27 to TRBJ2-3, with 13 bases lining up with TRBD2. With V trimmed by 6 bases and J by 2 bases, 8 bases remained unmatched. Per germline, CDR1 MNHEY and CDR2 SMNVEV (reference sequence). The CDR3 extends over 17 amino acids. CDR3 region: CASRLAGGPDPTDTQYF. Written as DNA, the CDR3 is TGTGCCAGCAGACTAGCGGGAGGGCCCGACCCCACAGATACGCAGTATTTT.

This clonotype was seen more than once but under ten times. The V gene is TRBV12-3 or TRBV12-4, the J gene TRBJ2-7; the D is unclear. Trimming stripped 7 bases from V and 0 bases from J, with 10 bases between. CDR3 size: 13 residues. The CDR3 sequence is CASKEPASYEQYF. The CDR3 DNA sequence: TGTGCCAGCAAAGAACCAGCCTCCTACGAGCAGTACTTC.